This TCR beta chain stems from a study of blood T cell repertoires in COVID-19. Across the whole study: From the United States, Italy and Spain came samples of acute and convalescent COVID-19. PBMCs, B-cell-depleted T cells, or T cells provided the cDNA or gDNA that made up the material.

Trimming removed 4 bases at V and 5 bases at J, with 12 bases between. In germline, CDR1 is SGHVS, CDR2 FQNEAQ. CDR3 length: 14 residues. In the original workflow: Estimated nucleated cell counts came from reference gene primer amplification. TCRdb's table, derived via immunoSEQ multiplex PCR, lists solely in-frame clones and lacks some. The V and J calls and clone size come from that table; D and trimming were worked out from the DNA. The sample carries roughly 81,000 clones, 75% to 90% recorded once. Input material: peripheral blood. The rearrangement uses TRBV7-8 and TRBJ1-5; D may be TRBD1 (6 bases). This receptor was taken from an older man with active or convalescent COVID-19. The CDR3, as DNA: TGTGCCAGCAGCTGGAAGGACAGACATCAGCCCCAGCATTTT. Protein product: CASSWKDRHQPQHF.